The rows below give T cell receptor beta chains drawn from one sample of a study of T cell changes during pregnancy in multiple sclerosis. Some clones are missing from TCRdb's copy, which holds only in-frame ones; the method was immunoSEQ multiplex PCR. This table has 55,000 to 65,000 clones, 93% appearing once. The sample consisted of CD8+ T cells from peripheral blood mononuclear cells, taken in the third trimester of pregnancy. Source of these receptors: a female donor with multiple sclerosis, enrolled in a pregnancy study. Each CDR3 is given with its conserved first and last residue. A D gene is named only where the DNA matches it firmly. A row's size may be missing; if present it is once, few, many or a size class.

d_call	clone_size	j_call	v_call	cdr3_nt	cdr3_aa
NA	few	TRBJ2-3	TRBV11-2	TGTGCCAGCAGCTTAGAGGGAGAAGATACGCAGTATTTT	CASSLEGEDTQYF
NA	NA	TRBJ1-5	TRBV19	TGTGCTACTCGGGAACAGGGCAGTCAGCCCCAGCATTTT	CATREQGSQPQHF
TRBD1	NA	TRBJ1-5	TRBV27	TGTGCCAGCAGACAGGGGAATCAGCCCCAGCATTTT	CASRQGNQPQHF
NA	NA	TRBJ2-1	TRBV5-1	TGCGCCAGTTTCGACAATGAGCAGTTCTTC	CASFDNEQFF
NA	NA	TRBJ1-1	TRBV19	TGTGCCAGTAAGCTACAGGGGAACACTGAAGCTTTCTTT	CASKLQGNTEAFF
NA	NA	TRBJ1-5	TRBV9	TGTGCCAGCAGCGTAGGGTGGGCTAGCAATCAGCCCCAGCATTTT	CASSVGWASNQPQHF
TRBD1	NA	TRBJ2-1	TRBV7-9	TGTGCCAGCAGCTCATTTGCCCGGGACAGGGACAACAATGAGCAGTTCTTC	CASSSFARDRDNNEQFF
TRBD1	NA	TRBJ2-7	TRBV13	TGTGCCAGCAGCTCTAGACAGGGGACCTACGAGCAGTACTTC	CASSSRQGTYEQYF
TRBD1	NA	TRBJ2-7	TRBV7-9	TGTGCCAGCAGCTCGGGACAGGCCTTATACGAGCAGTACTTC	CASSSGQALYEQYF
TRBD1	NA	TRBJ1-2	TRBV7-9	TGTGCCAGCAGCGTGGGACAGGGAATTGGCTACACCTTC	CASSVGQGIGYTF
TRBD1	once	TRBJ1-2	TRBV28	TGTGCCAGCAGTTTCGGGACAGCAGCCGGCTACACCTTC	CASSFGTAAGYTF
NA	NA	TRBJ1-5	TRBV7-9	TGTGCCAGCAGCTTAGAGGTGGCGGGAAATCAGCCCCAGCATTTT	CASSLEVAGNQPQHF
TRBD2	NA	TRBJ2-1	TRBV7-9	TGTGCCAGCAGATCTCCGGGGGGGGCGGGGTACAATGAGCAGTTCTTC	CASRSPGGAGYNEQFF
TRBD1	once	TRBJ1-1	TRBV28	TGTGCCAGCAGTCCGCCGGGACAGGTGAACACTGAAGCTTTCTTT	CASSPPGQVNTEAFF
NA	NA	TRBJ1-4	TRBV4-2	TGTGCCAGCAGCCAAAGTCGCTATCCGGCAACTAATGAAAAACTGTTTTTT	CASSQSRYPATNEKLFF
TRBD2	NA	TRBJ2-1	TRBV27	TGTGCCAGCAGTTCAGGACTAGCGGGAGCCTACAATGAGCAGTTCTTC	CASSSGLAGAYNEQFF
TRBD2	NA	TRBJ2-5	TRBV6-5	TGTGCCAGCAGTTATTCACTAGCGGTCCAAGAGACCCAGTACTTC	CASSYSLAVQETQYF
TRBD2	NA	TRBJ2-1	TRBV27	TGTGCCAGCGGGAGGGGAGGCAATGAGCAGTTCTTC	CASGRGGNEQFF
NA	NA	TRBJ2-5	TRBV27	TGTGCCAGCAGACTCACTATTGGGTACGGGTACCAAGAGACCCAGTACTTC	CASRLTIGYGYQETQYF
NA	NA	TRBJ2-7	TRBV4-1	TGCGCCAGCAGCCAAGATACGAGGGAGCGGTCCTACGAGCAGTACTTC	CASSQDTRERSYEQYF
NA	NA	TRBJ1-2	TRBV27	TGTGCCAGCGGGCCCACCCACTATGGCTACACCTTC	CASGPTHYGYTF
NA	NA	TRBJ2-3	TRBV19	TGTGCCAGTAGTCCCCGAGTTAGCGGCACAGATACGCAGTATTTT	CASSPRVSGTDTQYF
TRBD2	NA	TRBJ2-7	TRBV7-9	TGTGCCAGCAGCTTACCAGGACTAGCGGAGTACGAGCAGTACTTC	CASSLPGLAEYEQYF
TRBD1	NA	TRBJ1-1	TRBV28	TGTGCCAGCAGCCACAGGGGGGGTCACACTGAAGCTTTCTTT	CASSHRGGHTEAFF
NA	NA	TRBJ2-2	TRBV10-3	TGTGCCATCACGGCGGGGCTGAACACCGGGGAGCTGTTTTTT	CAITAGLNTGELFF
TRBD2	NA	TRBJ2-7	TRBV4-1	TGCGCCAGCAGCTTAGAAACTAGCGGATACGAGCAGTACTTC	CASSLETSGYEQYF
NA	NA	TRBJ1-1	TRBV14	TGTGCCAGCAGCCAAGAAACAGGTTGGAACACTGAAGCTTTCTTT	CASSQETGWNTEAFF
NA	NA	TRBJ1-1	TRBV4-3	TGCGCCAGCAGCCAAGAATTCACAGGGAACACTGAAGCTTTCTTT	CASSQEFTGNTEAFF
NA	NA	TRBJ2-7	TRBV4-1	TGCGCCAGCAGCCAAGATCACGCTGTGATTGCAGGTGGCAGGTTTTACGAGCAGTACTTC	CASSQDHAVIAGGRFYEQYF
NA	NA	TRBJ2-1	TRBV7-6	TGTGCCAGCAAGAAGGTAGCGAGTTCCTACAATGAGCAGTTCTTC	CASKKVASSYNEQFF
TRBD1	NA	TRBJ2-7	TRBV19	TGTGCCAGTGGATTCCGAGACAGGGGTTACGAGCAGTACTTC	CASGFRDRGYEQYF
TRBD2	once	TRBJ2-7	TRBV27	TGTGCCAGCAGGGGGACTAGCGGGAGTATCTACGAGCAGTACTTC	CASRGTSGSIYEQYF
TRBD1	NA	TRBJ1-1	TRBV29-1	TGCGGCATTCTGGACAGGGAGGGAACTGAAGCTTTCTTT	CGILDREGTEAFF
NA	NA	TRBJ1-2	TRBV5-6	TGTGCCAGCAGCCCGCCCGGCCCAGGCCCTGTCTATGGCTACACCTTC	CASSPPGPGPVYGYTF
NA	NA	TRBJ2-1	TRBV9	TGTGCCAGCAGCGCCGTTGATGAGCAGTTCTTC	CASSAVDEQFF
TRBD1	NA	TRBJ2-7	TRBV7-9	TGTGCCAGCAGCTTAGACAGGGGGATCTACGAGCAGTACTTC	CASSLDRGIYEQYF
NA	few	TRBJ1-5	TRBV7-2	TGTGCCAGCAGCTTCCAGGGGACGGGTCAGCCCCAGCATTTT	CASSFQGTGQPQHF
TRBD2	NA	TRBJ2-1	TRBV13	TGTGCCAGCAGCGATACTAGCGGGATGACCGATGAGCAGTTCTTC	CASSDTSGMTDEQFF
TRBD2	NA	TRBJ2-7	TRBV7-2	TGTGCCAGCAGCTTAAGTCTAGCGGGAGGCTTCTCCTACGAGCAGTACTTC	CASSLSLAGGFSYEQYF
NA	NA	TRBJ1-2	TRBV25-1	TGTGCCAGCAGTAACCGACACTCATATGGCTACACCTTC	CASSNRHSYGYTF
TRBD1	NA	TRBJ2-7	TRBV9	TGTGCCAGCAGCGTAGCCCGGGACAGGGGGCGGGACGAGCAGTACTTC	CASSVARDRGRDEQYF
NA	NA	TRBJ2-1	TRBV5-1	TGCGCCAGCAGCTACCGGGTCCTAGGGGATGAGCAGTTCTTC	CASSYRVLGDEQFF
TRBD1	NA	TRBJ2-7	TRBV7-2	TGTGCCAGCAGCCCAGACAGGGTCTACGAGCAGTACTTC	CASSPDRVYEQYF
NA	NA	TRBJ2-2	TRBV9	TGTGCCAGCAGCGTCTTACCCGGGGTAGCGAACACCGGGGAGCTGTTTTTT	CASSVLPGVANTGELFF
NA	NA	TRBJ2-3	TRBV6-1	TGTGCCAGCAGTGAAAGTCAGGGCAGCACAGATACGCAGTATTTT	CASSESQGSTDTQYF
NA	NA	TRBJ2-7	TRBV28	TGTGCCAGCAGTTTACGCGGGCGCCGATCCTACGAGCAGTACTTC	CASSLRGRRSYEQYF
TRBD2	NA	TRBJ2-3	TRBV19	TGTGCCATCGCGGGAGGGCCTACAGATACGCAGTATTTT	CAIAGGPTDTQYF
TRBD1	once	TRBJ1-2	TRBV7-3	TGTGCCAGCAGCCCGACGTCGACAGGGGCGTCGTGGTATGGCTACACCTTC	CASSPTSTGASWYGYTF
TRBD2	NA	TRBJ2-7	TRBV7-8	TGTGCCAGCAGCTTACTAGCGGGAGGCCTGAACGAGCAGTACTTC	CASSLLAGGLNEQYF
TRBD2	NA	TRBJ2-5	TRBV7-6	TGTGCCAGCAGCTTTTCCTTGAGGGGAGGGCCATCGGAGACCCAGTACTTC	CASSFSLRGGPSETQYF
TRBD1	NA	TRBJ1-1	TRBV2	TGTGCCAGCCAAGTGGGGAAGGGGGCGGAAGCTTTCTTT	CASQVGKGAEAFF
TRBD2	NA	TRBJ2-1	TRBV2	TGTGCCAGCGCGTCTGCGGGAGTAGTAAATGAGCAGTTCTTC	CASASAGVVNEQFF
TRBD1	NA	TRBJ1-2	TRBV28	TGTGCCAGCAGTTCCACGACAGGGGGCTTTAGTAACTATGGCTACACCTTC	CASSSTTGGFSNYGYTF
NA	NA	TRBJ2-7	TRBV10-3	TGTGCCATCAGTGACTCGACAGTCTACGAGCAGTACTTC	CAISDSTVYEQYF